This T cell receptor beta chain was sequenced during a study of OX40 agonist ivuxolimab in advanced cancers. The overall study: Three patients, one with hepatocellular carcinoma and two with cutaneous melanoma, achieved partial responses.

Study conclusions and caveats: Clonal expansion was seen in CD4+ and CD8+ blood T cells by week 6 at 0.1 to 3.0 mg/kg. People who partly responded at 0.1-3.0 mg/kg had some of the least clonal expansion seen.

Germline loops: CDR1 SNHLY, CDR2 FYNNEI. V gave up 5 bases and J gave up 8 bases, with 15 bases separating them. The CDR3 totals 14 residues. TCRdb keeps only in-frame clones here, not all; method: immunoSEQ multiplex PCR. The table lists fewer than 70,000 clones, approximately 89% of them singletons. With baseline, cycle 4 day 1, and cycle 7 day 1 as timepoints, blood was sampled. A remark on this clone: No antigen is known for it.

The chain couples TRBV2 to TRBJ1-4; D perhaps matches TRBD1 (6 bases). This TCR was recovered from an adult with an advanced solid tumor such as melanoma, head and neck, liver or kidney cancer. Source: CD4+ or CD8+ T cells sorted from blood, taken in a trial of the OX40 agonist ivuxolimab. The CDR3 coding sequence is TGTGCCAGCAGTTCGGACAGTTTGGGGGAAAAACTGTTTTTT. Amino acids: CASSSDSLGEKLFF.